This TCR beta chain was captured by sequencing in a study of molecular identifiers for immune sequencing clone quantification. TCRdb re-called the PCR reads through MiXCR, storing one row per CDR3 protein. Here the sample spans about 510,000 distinct CDR3 sequences, about a fifth being singletons. Germline values: CDR1 PRHDT, CDR2 FYEKMQ (reference sequence). V was pared by 10 bases and J by 1 base, with 9 bases between. The CDR3 totals 12 residues. This clonotype appeared many times. Its antigen remains unknown. Study-wide results and limits: Whereas clones above 20 RNA copies held under 1% of naive-cell molecules, they held over 97% of effector molecules.

The sequencing sample was made of naive CD8+ T cells from blood, with Jurkat cell RNA spiked in. Documented subset: FACS-sorted CD8+CD4-CCR7+CD45RA+ naive T cells. V and J are TRBV13 and TRBJ2-3; D is perhaps TRBD2 (5 bases). The receptor's source is a human donor in good health. Some libraries in this study had Jurkat cell RNA spiked in. The CDR3 loop reads CATNSGTDTQYF. DNA for the CDR3: TGTGCCACCAATAGCGGCACAGATACGCAGTATTTT.